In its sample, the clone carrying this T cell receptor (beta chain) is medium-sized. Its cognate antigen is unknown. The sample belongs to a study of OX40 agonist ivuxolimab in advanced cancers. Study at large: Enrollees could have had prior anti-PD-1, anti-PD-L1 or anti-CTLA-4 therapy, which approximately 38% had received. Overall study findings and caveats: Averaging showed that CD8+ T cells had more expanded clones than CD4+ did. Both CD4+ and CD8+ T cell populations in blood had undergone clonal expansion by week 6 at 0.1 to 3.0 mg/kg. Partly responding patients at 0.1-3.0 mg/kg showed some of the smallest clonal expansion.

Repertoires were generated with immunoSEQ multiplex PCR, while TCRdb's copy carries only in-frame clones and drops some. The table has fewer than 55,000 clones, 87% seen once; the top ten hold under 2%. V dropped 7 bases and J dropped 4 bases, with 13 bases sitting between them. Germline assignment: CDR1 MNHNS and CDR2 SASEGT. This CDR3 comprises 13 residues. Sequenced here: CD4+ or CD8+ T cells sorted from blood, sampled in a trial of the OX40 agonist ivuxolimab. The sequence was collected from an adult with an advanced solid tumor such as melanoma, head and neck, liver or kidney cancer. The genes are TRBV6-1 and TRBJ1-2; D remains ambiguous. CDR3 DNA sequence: TGTGCCAGCAATACAGAGTTTTTCTATGGCTACACCTTC. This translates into CASNTEFFYGYTF.